This T cell receptor beta chain is drawn from a study of T cell repertoires in cytomegalovirus infection. Study in general: Used in the study were CMV epitopes, some recently identified and HLA-C-restricted, others well-studied and HLA-B-restricted.

From the reads, TCRdb called clonotypes with MiXCR, one entry per CDR3 protein. The profile shows tens of thousands of distinct CDR3 sequences, roughly a fifth of them singletons. This clonotype was detected ten times or more. The antigen remains undetermined. V lost 0 bases to trimming and J lost 9 bases, with 18 bases between them. CDR3 length: 16 amino acids. In germline, CDR1 is SNHLY, CDR2 FYNNEI. The V gene is TRBV2, the J gene TRBJ2-1; D tentatively reads TRBD1 or TRBD2 (5 bases each). Sample: CD8+ T cells from cultured PBMCs, taken from culture after CMV antigen stimulation. The source is a human donor in good health (CMV status not recorded). Some clones in this sample may be carry-over from other donors' samples. CDR3 in DNA: TGTGCCAGCAGTGAAGCCCTCCGGGACCTGGCGGTTGAGCAGTTCTTC. This sequence encodes CASSEALRDLAVEQFF.